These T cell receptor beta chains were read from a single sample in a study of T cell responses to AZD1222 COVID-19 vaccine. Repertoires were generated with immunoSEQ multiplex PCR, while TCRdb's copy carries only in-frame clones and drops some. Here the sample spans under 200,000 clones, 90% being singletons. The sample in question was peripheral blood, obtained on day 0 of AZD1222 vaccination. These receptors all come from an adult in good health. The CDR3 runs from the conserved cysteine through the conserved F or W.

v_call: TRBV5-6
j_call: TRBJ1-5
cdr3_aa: CASSFINQPQHF

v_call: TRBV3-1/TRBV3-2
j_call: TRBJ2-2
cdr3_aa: CASSGSQVAGGPNTGELFF

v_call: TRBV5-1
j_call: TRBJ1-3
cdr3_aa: CASSLASASGNTIYF

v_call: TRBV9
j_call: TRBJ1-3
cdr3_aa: CASSVEDRGGAGNTIYF

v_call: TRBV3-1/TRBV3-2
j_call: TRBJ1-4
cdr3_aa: CASSQVVGAFNEKLFF

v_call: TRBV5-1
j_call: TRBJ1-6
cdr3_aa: CASSLAGVYSPLHF

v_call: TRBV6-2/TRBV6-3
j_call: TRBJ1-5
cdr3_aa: CASSYTRTVYSNQPQHF

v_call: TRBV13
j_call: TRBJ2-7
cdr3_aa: CASSSRAYEQYF

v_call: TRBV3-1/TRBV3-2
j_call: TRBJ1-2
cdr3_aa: CASSQGSDFWGYGYTF

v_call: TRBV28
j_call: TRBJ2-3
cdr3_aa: CASSPGGTDTQYF

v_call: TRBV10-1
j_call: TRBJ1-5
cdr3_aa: CASSEAKGESNQPQHF

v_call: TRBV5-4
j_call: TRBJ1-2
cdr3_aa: CASSITQGDYGYTF